This T cell receptor beta chain was documented in a study of CD8 T cells in Susac syndrome. Sequencing targeted TCR beta in T cells from blood (CD8+ and CD4+). TEMRA cells were FACS-enriched and CD8+ and CD4+ T cells negatively isolated. RNA in amounts of roughly 0.5 to 1 ug was reverse transcribed with random hexamers. An immunoSEQ multiplex PCR amplified TCR beta CDR3 over 54 Vbeta and 13 Jbeta. Via MiXCR, TCRdb re-called the immunoSEQ multiplex PCR reads, giving one row per CDR3 protein. The table includes fewer than 150,000 distinct CDR3 sequences, 94% detected once. The receptor was isolated from a human donor in good health. Sequenced sample: CD8+ T cells from PBMCs.

Here the CDR3 reads CASSWSTSGYNEQFF. The CDR3 region has the DNA TGTGCCAGCAGTTGGTCGACTAGCGGGTACAATGAGCAGTTCTTC. This chain uses TRBV27 with TRBJ2-1; 10 bases map to TRBD2. J lost 4 bases, V lost 4 bases, and 4 bases had no gene match. CDR1 MNHEY and CDR2 SMNVEV come from the germline V gene (reference sequence). The CDR3 runs 15 residues.